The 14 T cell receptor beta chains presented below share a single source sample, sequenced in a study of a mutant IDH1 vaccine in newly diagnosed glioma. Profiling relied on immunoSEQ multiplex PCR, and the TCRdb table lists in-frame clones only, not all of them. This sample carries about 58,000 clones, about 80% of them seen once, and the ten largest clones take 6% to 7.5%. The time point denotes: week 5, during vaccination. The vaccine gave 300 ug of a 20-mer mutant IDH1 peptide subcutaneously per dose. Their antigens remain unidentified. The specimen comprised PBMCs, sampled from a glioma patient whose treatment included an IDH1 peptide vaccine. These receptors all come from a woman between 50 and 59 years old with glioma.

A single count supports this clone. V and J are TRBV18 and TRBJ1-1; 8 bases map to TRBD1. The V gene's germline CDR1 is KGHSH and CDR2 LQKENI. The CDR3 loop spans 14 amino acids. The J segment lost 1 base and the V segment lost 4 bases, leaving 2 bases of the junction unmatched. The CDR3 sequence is CASSRGQENTEAFF. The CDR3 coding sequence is TGTGCCAGCTCACGGGGACAGGAGAACACTGAAGCTTTCTTT.

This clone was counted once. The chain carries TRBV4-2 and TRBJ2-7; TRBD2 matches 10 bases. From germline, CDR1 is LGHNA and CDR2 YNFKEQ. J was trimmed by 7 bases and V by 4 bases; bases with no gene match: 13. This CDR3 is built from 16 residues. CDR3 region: CASSPTTKAGGQEQYF. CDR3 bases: TGTGCCAGCAGCCCAACGACTAAAGCGGGGGGGCAAGAGCAGTACTTC.

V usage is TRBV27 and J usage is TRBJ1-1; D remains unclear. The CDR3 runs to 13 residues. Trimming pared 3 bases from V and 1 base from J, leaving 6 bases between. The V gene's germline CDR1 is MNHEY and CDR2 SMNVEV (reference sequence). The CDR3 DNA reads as TGTGCCAGCAGTTTCGGTGGGAACACTGAAGCTTTCTTT. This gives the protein CASSFGGNTEAFF.

The CDR3 bases are TGCGCCAGCAGCTTGGTTGGGGGCAGCAATGAGCAGTTCTTC. As protein: CASSLVGGSNEQFF. V and J are TRBV5-1 and TRBJ2-1; TRBD1 is a possible D gene (6 bases). Germline assignment: CDR1 SGHRS and CDR2 YFSETQ. Trimming took off 0 bases at V and 6 bases at J, with 10 bases between the two ends. The CDR3 loop spans 14 amino acids.

The CDR3 is CASSTSGELFF. The CDR3, as DNA: TGTGCCAGCAGTACTAGCGGGGAGCTGTTTTTT. This sequence joins TRBV7-2 and TRBJ2-2, with D perhaps TRBD2 (5 bases). Germline V CDR1 and CDR2: SGHTA, FQGNSA. The CDR3 contains 11 residues. Deletions cut 6 bases from V and 7 bases from J, with 6 bases between.

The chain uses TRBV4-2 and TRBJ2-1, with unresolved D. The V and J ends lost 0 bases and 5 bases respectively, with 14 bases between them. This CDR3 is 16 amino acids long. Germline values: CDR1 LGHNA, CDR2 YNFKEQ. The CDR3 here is CASSQDSGSHNNEQFF. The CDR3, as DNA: TGTGCCAGCAGCCAAGATTCCGGGTCCCACAACAATGAGCAGTTCTTC.

The CDR3 loop reads CASSVARNSPLHF. In nucleotides, the CDR3 is TGTGCCAGCAGTGTGGCACGCAATTCACCCCTCCACTTT. This chain uses TRBV6-1 with TRBJ1-6; D is uncertain. The CDR3 totals 13 residues. The V gene lost 4 bases and the J gene lost 7 bases, with 8 bases spanning the gap. Germline V lookup: CDR1 MNHNS, CDR2 SASEGT.

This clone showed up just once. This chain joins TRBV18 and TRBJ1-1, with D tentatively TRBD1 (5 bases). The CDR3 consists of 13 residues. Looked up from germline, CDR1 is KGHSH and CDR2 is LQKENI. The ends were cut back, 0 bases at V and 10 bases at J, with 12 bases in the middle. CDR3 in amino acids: CASSPPGGIAAFF. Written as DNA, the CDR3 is TGTGCCAGCTCACCACCGGGGGGGATAGCAGCTTTCTTT.

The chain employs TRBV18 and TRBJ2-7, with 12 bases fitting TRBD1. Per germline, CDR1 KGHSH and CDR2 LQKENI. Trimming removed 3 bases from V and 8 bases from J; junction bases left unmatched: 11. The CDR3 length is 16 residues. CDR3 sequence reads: CASSPPMGQGASKQYF. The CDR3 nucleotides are TGTGCCAGCTCACCCCCGATGGGACAGGGGGCATCGAAGCAGTACTTC.

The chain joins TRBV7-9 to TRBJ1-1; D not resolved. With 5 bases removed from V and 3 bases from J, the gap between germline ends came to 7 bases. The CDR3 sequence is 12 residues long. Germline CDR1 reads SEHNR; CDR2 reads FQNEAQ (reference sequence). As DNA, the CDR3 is TGTGCCAGCAGCCGGGGAGACACTGAAGCTTTCTTT. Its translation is CASSRGDTEAFF.

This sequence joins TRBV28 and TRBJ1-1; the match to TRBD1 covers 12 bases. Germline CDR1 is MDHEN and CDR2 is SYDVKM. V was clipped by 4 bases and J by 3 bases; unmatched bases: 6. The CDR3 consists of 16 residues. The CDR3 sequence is CASSYGTGGYYTEAFF. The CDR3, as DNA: TGTGCCAGCAGTTACGGGACAGGGGGCTATTACACTGAAGCTTTCTTT.

The CDR3 sequence is CASSLGPSPGNTIYF. DNA of the CDR3: TGTGCCAGCAGCTTAGGTCCCAGCCCCGGAAACACCATATATTTT. V gene TRBV5-4 combines with J gene TRBJ1-3; D is unclear. This CDR3 spans 15 amino acids. Trimming shortened V by 2 bases and J by 4 bases, and 13 bases separated the two germline ends. Germline assignment: CDR1 SGHNT and CDR2 YYREEE (reference sequence).

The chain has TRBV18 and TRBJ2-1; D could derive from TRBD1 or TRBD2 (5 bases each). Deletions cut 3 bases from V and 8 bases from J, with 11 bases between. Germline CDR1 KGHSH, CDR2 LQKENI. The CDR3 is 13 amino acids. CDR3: CASSPWGFDEQFF. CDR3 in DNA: TGTGCCAGCTCACCTTGGGGGTTCGATGAGCAGTTCTTC.

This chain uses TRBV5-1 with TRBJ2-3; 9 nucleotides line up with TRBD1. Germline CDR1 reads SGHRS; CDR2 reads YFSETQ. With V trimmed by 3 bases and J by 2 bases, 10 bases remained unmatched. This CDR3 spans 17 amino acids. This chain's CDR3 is CASSSTYGTGPTDTQYF. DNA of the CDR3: TGCGCCAGCAGCTCTACTTACGGGACAGGGCCCACAGATACGCAGTATTTT.